Below are 25 T cell receptor beta chains sequenced from a single sample in a study of regulatory T cells in long-lasting Graves disease. Indicated time point: newly diagnosed GD, antithyroid drugs for less than 3 months. Preparation of the TCR library used RNA extracted from PBMCs. Construction of TCR beta libraries relied on iRepertoire HTBI primers and on Arm-PCR targeting CDR3 regions. TCRdb processed the multiplex PCR reads anew with MiXCR; each CDR3 protein has one entry. The sample records approximately 360,000 distinct CDR3 sequences, 12% being singletons. These data were also filed under a second study, of T cells in Graves' hyperthyroidism and ophthalmopathy.

The specimen was peripheral blood mononuclear cells (PBMCs), collected at new diagnosis, from a patient treated with antithyroid drugs. The receptor source for this set is a woman aged 18-30 years with Graves disease.

V and J are TRBV12-5 and TRBJ1-2, with a possible D match to TRBD1 (6 bases). This CDR3 spans 21 amino acids. With 1 base removed from V and 3 bases from J, the gap between germline ends came to 30 bases. Germline CDR1 is LGHNT and CDR2 is FRNRAP. The CDR3 region is CASGLGGFNGGRVSADYGYTF. In nucleotides, the CDR3 is TGTGCTAGTGGTTTGGGGGGGTTTAACGGGGGGCGCGTTTCGGCCGACTATGGCTACACCTTC.

The J gene is TRBJ1-1, the V gene TRBV6-9, with 10 bases matching TRBD1. CDR1 MNHGY and CDR2 SVAAGI come from the germline V gene. The trim removed 4 bases at V and 3 bases at J, leaving 8 bases unmatched. CDR3 size: 16 residues. CDR3 in amino acids: CASSFFRTGGDTEAFF. The CDR3 DNA reads as TGTGCCAGCAGTTTCTTCAGGACAGGGGGGGACACTGAAGCTTTCTTT.

This clonotype occurred many times. This chain connects TRBV6-5 to TRBJ1-1, with D maybe TRBD1 (5 bases). Germline V CDR1 and CDR2: MNHEY, SVGAGI. Trimming took off 2 bases at V and 2 bases at J, with 12 bases between the two ends. CDR3 size: 15 residues. The CDR3 coding sequence is TGTGCCAGCAGTTACGGGGACGCGCTAAACACTGAAGCTTTCTTT. Protein sequence: CASSYGDALNTEAFF.

This clonotype was seen at least ten times. This rearrangement joins TRBV6-5 to TRBJ2-7; D possibly corresponds to TRBD2 (5 bases). Germline-derived CDR1 and CDR2 are MNHEY and SVGAGI. Trimming removed 1 base at V and 7 bases at J, with 14 bases between. The CDR3 is 14 residues long. The CDR3 region has the DNA TGTGCCAGCAGTTACTTAGATGGACTGGGGGAGCAGTACTTC. Its translation is CASSYLDGLGEQYF.

This clonotype was recorded at least ten times. The rearrangement links TRBV7-2 to TRBJ2-7; D possibly corresponds to TRBD2 (6 bases). Between the trimmed V and J ends, which lost 5 bases and 0 bases, there was a span of 14 bases. Germline V gives CDR1 SGHTA, CDR2 FQGNSA. The CDR3 contains 15 residues. CDR3 sequence: CASSRRLGVSYEQYF. Here the CDR3 DNA reads TGTGCCAGCAGCCGCCGACTAGGGGTCTCCTACGAGCAGTACTTC. The complete variable domain, with remaining parts taken from reference TRBV7-2 and TRBJ2-7, reads GAGVSQSPSNKVTEKGKDVELRCDPISGHTALYWYRQSLGQGLEFLIYFQGNSAPDKSGLPSDRFSAERTGGSVSTLTIQRTQQEDSAVYLCASSRRLGVSYEQYFGPGTRLTVT.

This clonotype was counted ten times or more. The chain is built from TRBV19 and TRBJ2-5; D gene unclear. Trimming removed 3 bases at V and 2 bases at J, with 7 bases between. This CDR3 has 13 residues. Germline values: CDR1 LNHDA, CDR2 SQIVND (reference sequence). The CDR3 sequence is CASSMISQETQYF. The CDR3 DNA reads TGTGCCAGTAGTATGATCAGTCAAGAGACCCAGTACTTC. Looking up the rest from reference TRBV19 and TRBJ2-5 gives the full variable domain: DGGITQSPKYLFRKEGQNVTLSCEQNLNHDAMYWYRQDPGQGLRLIYYSQIVNDFQKGDIAEGYSVSREKKESFPLTVTSAQKNPTAFYLCASSMISQETQYFGPGTRLLVL.

The genes are TRBV9 and TRBJ2-5, with TRBD2 matching over 9 bases. This CDR3 has 15 residues. Germline assignment: CDR1 SGDLS and CDR2 YYNGEE. Trimming at V came to 0 bases and at J to 4 bases, leaving 4 bases not matched to a gene. The DNA for the CDR3 is TGTGCCAGCAGCGTAGAAGCGGGGGGATTAGAGACCCAGTACTTC. It encodes CASSVEAGGLETQYF. The variable domain in full, completed from reference TRBV9 and TRBJ2-5, reads DSGVTQTPKHLITATGQRVTLRCSPRSGDLSVYWYQQSLDQGLQFLIQYYNGEERAKGNILERFSAQQFPDLHSELNLSSLELGDSALYFCASSVEAGGLETQYFGPGTRLLVL.

The chain employs TRBV20-1 and TRBJ1-2; the match to TRBD1 covers 8 bases. This CDR3 region has 14 residues. Germline loops: CDR1 DFQATT, CDR2 SNEGSKA (reference sequence). J was trimmed by 3 bases and V by 5 bases; bases with no gene match: 8. This CDR3 reads CSASGTGDYYGYTF. For the CDR3, the DNA is TGCAGTGCTTCCGGGACAGGCGACTACTATGGCTACACCTTC.

There are many counts of this clonotype. One junction end disagrees with the germline gene, perhaps due to a read error. The gene calls are TRBV6-1 and TRBJ1-5; 7 bases are shared with TRBD1. Per germline, CDR1 MNHNS and CDR2 SASEGT. CDR3 length: 14 residues. CDR3 coding DNA: TGCGCCAGCAGCCAAGGGGACAGAAATCAGCCCCAGCATTTT. This encodes CASSQGDRNQPQHF.

In its sample, this clonotype was seen many times. This rearrangement joins TRBV6-2 or TRBV6-3 to TRBJ1-5; maybe TRBD1 (5 bases). The CDR3 contains 14 residues. Trimming took off 0 bases at V and 6 bases at J, with 9 bases between the two ends. The germline V gene has CDR1 MNHEY and CDR2 SVGEGT. Here the CDR3 DNA reads TGTGCCAGCAGTTACTCAGGGGAGTCTCAGCCCCAGCATTTT. Translating gives CASSYSGESQPQHF.

Many counts were recorded for this clonotype. The J gene is TRBJ2-3, the V gene TRBV29-1, with D uncertain. V lost 8 bases to trimming and J lost 3 bases, with 15 bases between them. CDR3 size: 13 residues. Germline loops: CDR1 SQVTM, CDR2 ANQGSEA. CDR3 region: CSPGYSWTDTQYF. CDR3 nucleotides: TGCAGCCCCGGGTACAGCTGGACAGATACGCAGTATTTT.

The genes are TRBV27 and TRBJ2-1; either TRBD1 or TRBD2 may supply D (6 bases each). Trimming stripped 6 bases from V and 2 bases from J, with 17 bases between. This CDR3 region has 16 residues. CDR1 MNHEY and CDR2 SMNVEV come from the germline V gene (reference sequence). CDR3 loop: CASRIGTGAPYNEQFF. The CDR3 DNA is TGTGCCAGCAGGATTGGGACGGGGGCCCCCTACAATGAGCAGTTCTTC.

This rearrangement joins TRBV20-1 to TRBJ2-1; D gene uncertain. CDR3 length: 13 amino acids. Trimming stripped 3 bases from V and 7 bases from J, with 13 bases between. Germline CDR1 DFQATT, CDR2 SNEGSKA (reference sequence). The CDR3 bases are TGCAGTGCTAGCTCCGACGCACTTAATGAGCAGTTCTTC. It encodes CSASSDALNEQFF.

This clonotype was recorded a few times. This chain connects TRBV7-9 to TRBJ2-5; a possible D gene is TRBD1 (5 bases). Between the trimmed V and J ends, which lost 2 bases and 7 bases, there was a span of 14 bases. This CDR3 is 14 amino acids long. Per germline, CDR1 SEHNR and CDR2 FQNEAQ (reference sequence). The CDR3 protein is CASSLQAFQGTQYF. The CDR3 DNA reads TGTGCCAGCAGCTTACAAGCATTCCAGGGGACCCAGTACTTC.

The rearrangement joins TRBV5-1 to TRBJ1-1; D is unclear. Trimming shortened V by 2 bases and J by 0 bases, and 14 bases separated the two germline ends. Germline V gives CDR1 SGHRS, CDR2 YFSETQ. The CDR3 consists of 16 residues. CDR3 region: CASSLRALSMNTEAFF. The CDR3, as DNA: TGCGCCAGCAGCTTAAGGGCCCTCTCGATGAACACTGAAGCTTTCTTT. The full variable domain, rest sourced from reference TRBV5-1 and TRBJ1-1, is KAGVTQTPRYLIKTRGQQVTLSCSPISGHRSVSWYQQTPGQGLQFLFEYFSETQRNKGNFPGRFSGRQFSNSRSEMNVSTLELGDSALYLCASSLRALSMNTEAFFGQGTRLTVV.

This clonotype has ten or more counts. Germline and junction disagree at one end, which may indicate a read error. This rearrangement joins TRBV27 to TRBJ2-3; the match to TRBD2 covers 9 bases. Germline V gives CDR1 MNHEY, CDR2 SMNVEV (reference sequence). This CDR3 has 17 residues. The CDR3 sequence is CASSLSRLAGSYDTQCF. CDR3 bases: TGTGCCAGCAGTTTATCGCGTCTAGCGGGATCCTACGATACGCAGTGTTTT.

This clonotype was recorded many times. The chain recombines TRBV12-3 or TRBV12-4 with TRBJ1-2; 9 bases agree with TRBD1. With V trimmed by 3 bases and J by 1 base, 6 bases remained unmatched. The CDR3 length is 16 residues. Here the CDR3 reads CASSFMGTGNNYGYTF. The CDR3 DNA reads as TGTGCCAGCAGTTTTATGGGGACAGGGAATAACTATGGCTACACCTTC.

On this clonotype: Given a far larger clone just one base away, this is likely a sequencing read error. V and J are TRBV7-9 and TRBJ2-3; possibly TRBD2 for D (6 bases). The end of the DNA is better explained by TRBJ2-7, so the J call may be wrong. Germline V gene data show CDR1 as SEHNR and CDR2 as FQNEAQ (reference sequence). There are 16 residues in the CDR3. The DNA for the CDR3 is TGTGCCAGCATCAAGCCGGGACTCCGCTACACGGATGAGCAGTACTTC. Translated: CASIKPGLRYTDEQYF.

In this sample, this clonotype turned up many times. Written as DNA, the CDR3 is TGCAGCGTCTCCTTAGGATATCGTTACAATGAGCAGTTCTTC. The encoded protein is CSVSLGYRYNEQFF. The rearrangement joins TRBV29-1 to TRBJ2-1; D is undetermined. The germline V gene has CDR1 SQVTM and CDR2 ANQGSEA. This CDR3 is built from 14 residues. V was shortened by 6 bases and J by 4 bases, with 16 bases between the two germline ends.

This clonotype came up many times. The chain has TRBV10-3 and TRBJ2-1; possibly TRBD1 or TRBD2 for D (5 bases each). Germline lookup yields CDR1 ENHRY and CDR2 SYGVKD. Trimming took off 8 bases at V and 5 bases at J, with 10 bases between the two ends. The CDR3 length is 12 residues. This chain's CDR3 is CAIRDLNNEQFF. The CDR3 DNA reads TGTGCCATCCGGGACCTTAACAATGAGCAGTTCTTC.

This clonotype was picked up many times. The chain uses TRBV11-3 and TRBJ2-5; D may be TRBD2 (6 bases). The V end lost 5 bases, the J end lost 5 bases, and 24 bases lay between the germline ends. The CDR3 covers 17 residues. Germline V gives CDR1 SGHNT, CDR2 YENEEA. The CDR3 loop reads CASSKGEGLPNGETQYF. DNA for the CDR3: TGTGCCAGCAGCAAGGGCGAGGGACTTCCTAACGGGGAGACCCAGTACTTC.

This clonotype turned up a few times. The chain employs TRBV12-5 and TRBJ1-2, with D uncertain. The germline V and J ends were trimmed by 6 bases and 4 bases, with 3 bases remaining between them. The germline V gene has CDR1 LGHNT and CDR2 FRNRAP. This CDR3 comprises 10 residues. As DNA, the CDR3 is TGTGCTAGTGGCTCCTATGGCTACACCTTC. It specifies CASGSYGYTF.

Of note for this clonotype: This may stem from a read error, because a much larger clone lies one nucleotide away. The V call is TRBV9, the J call TRBJ1-2; 8 bases are shared with TRBD1. Germline V CDR1 and CDR2: SGDLS, YYNGEE. This CDR3 region has 15 residues. DNA of the CDR3: TGTGCCGGCAGCGTAGCCCCGACAGGGGAGGATGGCTACACCTTC. Translated: CAGSVAPTGEDGYTF.

The J gene is TRBJ2-4, the V gene TRBV14; weak D call: TRBD2 (6 bases). This CDR3 comprises 15 residues. Germline V lookup: CDR1 SGHDN, CDR2 FVKESK. Trimming removed 0 bases at V and 6 bases at J, with 12 bases between. CDR3 DNA sequence: TGTGCCAGCAGCCAAGACGCCATCGGGGGAAACATTCAGTACTTC. It specifies CASSQDAIGGNIQYF.

This clonotype appeared many times. V usage is TRBV5-5 and J usage is TRBJ1-2, with D unresolved. Per the germline V gene, CDR1 is SGHKS and CDR2 is YYEKEE (reference sequence). V lost 2 bases to trimming and J lost 8 bases, with 10 bases between them. The CDR3 has 12 amino acids. Here the CDR3 DNA reads TGTGCCAGCAGCTTTCTCGGCAGAGGCTACACCTTC. This gives the protein CASSFLGRGYTF.